The source of this T cell receptor beta chain is a study of T cells in Graves' hyperthyroidism and ophthalmopathy. The source material, RNA transcripts, was used to amplify TCR beta CDR3 regions. The HTBI set primed first-round TCR CDR3 RT-PCR. TCRdb independently ran MiXCR on the multiplex PCR reads; one entry per CDR3 protein. Of fewer than 750,000 distinct CDR3 sequences listed, 46% were seen once; the top ten hold more than 7%. V lost 1 base and J 8 bases, leaving 14 bases between the germline ends. Germline values: CDR1 MGHDK, CDR2 SYGVNS. The CDR3 runs 14 residues. The receptor was isolated from a woman aged 18-29 years with Graves' hyperthyroidism. The specimen was peripheral blood or thyroid tissue (not recorded which). This chain links TRBV25-1 with TRBJ1-2; D is uncertain. The chain's CDR3 is CASSEWGYEQGYTF. The CDR3 coding sequence is TGTGCCAGCAGTGAATGGGGTTACGAGCAGGGCTACACCTTC.